The 14 T cell receptor beta chains presented below share a single source sample, sequenced in a study of T cells in Graves' hyperthyroidism and ophthalmopathy. Amplified regions were TCR beta CDR3 sequences from RNA transcripts. First-round RT-PCR of the TCR CDR3 relied on the HTBI primer set. TCRdb analysed the multiplex PCR reads with MiXCR anew, one entry per CDR3 protein. Here the sample spans approximately 320,000 distinct CDR3 sequences, roughly 17% being singletons. The sequenced sample consisted of blood. The receptors shown here come from a man aged 30 to 39 with Graves' hyperthyroidism.

This clonotype was seen a handful of times. The junction departs from germline at one end; a sequencing error may be responsible. This chain uses TRBV7-7 with TRBJ2-5; 7 bases line up with TRBD1. CDR1 SSHAT and CDR2 FNYEAQ come from the germline V gene (reference sequence). The CDR3 runs 14 residues. CDR3 sequence (DNA): TGTGCTAGCAGCTTGACAGGGAACCAAGAGACCCAGTACTTC. Its protein product is CASSLTGNQETQYF.

The chain is built from TRBV6-2 or TRBV6-3 and TRBJ2-7; D not certain. This CDR3 is 13 amino acids long. The V and J ends lost 2 bases and 4 bases respectively, with 9 bases between them. The V gene's germline CDR1 is MNHEY and CDR2 SVGEGT. This CDR3 reads CASSYDTLYEQYF. CDR3 coding DNA: TGTGCCAGCAGTTACGACACCTTATACGAGCAGTACTTC.

This clonotype was seen many times. CDR3 nucleotides: TGTGCCAGCAGCGCACAGGGTTACGAGCAGTACTTC. As protein: CASSAQGYEQYF. The chain links TRBV7-2 to TRBJ2-7; possible D gene TRBD1, 6 bases. With 5 bases removed from V and 4 bases from J, the gap between germline ends came to 9 bases. The germline V gene encodes CDR1 SGHTA and CDR2 FQGNSA. The length of the CDR3 is 12 residues.

This clonotype was seen ten or more times. The chain is built from TRBV12-3 or TRBV12-4 and TRBJ2-3; D is perhaps TRBD2 (5 bases). V lost 6 bases and J lost 5, with 12 bases in between. This CDR3 comprises 13 residues. This CDR3 is CASSGNARDTQYF. DNA for the CDR3: TGTGCCAGCAGCGGGAACGCGAGAGATACGCAGTATTTT.

A note on this clonotype: Just one base apart from a much larger clone, this may be a read error. This chain connects TRBV11-2 to TRBJ2-1; D unclear. Looked up from germline, CDR1 is SGHAT and CDR2 is FQNNGV. This CDR3 contains 16 residues. The CDR3 loop reads CASSFNGLSSYNKQFF. In DNA, the CDR3 is TGTGCCAGCAGCTTTAACGGGCTGAGCTCCTACAATAAGCAGTTCTTC.

This clonotype has a handful of counts. The chain couples TRBV6-1 to TRBJ1-4; D is unclear. The germline V gene encodes CDR1 MNHNS and CDR2 SASEGT. The CDR3 spans 17 residues. Trimming shortened V by 4 bases and J by 4 bases, and 19 bases separated the two germline ends. CDR3 coding DNA: TGTGCCAGCAGTGGACCCGACGGCGGGCCGGGTAATGAAAAACTGTTTTTT. Residues: CASSGPDGGPGNEKLFF.

V and J are TRBV7-6 and TRBJ1-4; perhaps TRBD1 as D (5 bases). V was clipped by 2 bases and J by 8 bases, with 27 bases between them. Germline V gives CDR1 SGHVS, CDR2 FNYEAQ. CDR3 length: 19 residues. CDR3 sequence: CASSLRVRGVFERREKLFF. DNA for the CDR3: TGTGCCAGCAGCTTAAGGGTCCGGGGGGTCTTCGAGAGGAGGGAAAAACTGTTTTTT.

There are many counts of this clonotype. The gene calls are TRBV7-2 and TRBJ2-5; TRBD2 agrees at 10 bases. The CDR3 contains 16 residues. The V and J ends lost 2 bases and 1 base, in that order; junction bases with no gene match: 4. Germline V gene data show CDR1 as SGHTA and CDR2 as FQGNSA. This chain's CDR3 is CASSLWASGGQETQYF. For the CDR3, the DNA is TGTGCCAGCAGCTTATGGGCTAGCGGGGGCCAAGAGACCCAGTACTTC.

This clonotype was seen many times. The chain links TRBV7-2 to TRBJ1-1, with 8 bases that match TRBD1. Germline V gene lookup returns CDR1 SGHTA and CDR2 FQGNSA. The CDR3 spans 15 residues. V lost 5 bases to trimming and J lost 0 bases; unmatched junction nucleotides: 5. The CDR3 here is CASSIQGGVNTEAFF. The CDR3 bases are TGTGCCAGCAGCATACAGGGGGGGGTGAACACTGAAGCTTTCTTT.

This clonotype has a count of ten or more. For the CDR3, the DNA is TGTGCCAGCAGCCCTTCCGGGACAGGGGGCTGGTACACTGAAGCTTTCTTT. It codes for CASSPSGTGGWYTEAFF. This chain links TRBV28 with TRBJ1-1; 12 positions match TRBD1. This CDR3 contains 17 residues. Looked up from germline, CDR1 is MDHEN and CDR2 is SYDVKM. After removal of 6 bases from V and 3 bases from J, the junction contained 11 bases not matched to a gene.

The gene calls are TRBV7-9 and TRBJ2-2; D is undetermined. Trimming stripped 3 bases from V and 1 base from J, with 6 bases between. The CDR3 has 14 amino acids. Germline V CDR1 and CDR2: SEHNR, FQNEAQ (reference sequence). The DNA for the CDR3 is TGTGCCAGCAGCTTGGAACGGAACACCGGGGAGCTGTTTTTT. This sequence encodes CASSLERNTGELFF. Drawing the rest from reference TRBV7-9 and TRBJ2-2, the complete variable domain is DTGVSQNPRHKITKRGQNVTFRCDPISEHNRLYWYRQTLGQGPEFLTYFQNEAQLEKSRLLSDRFSAERPKGSFSTLEIQRTEQGDSAMYLCASSLERNTGELFFGEGSRLTVL.

There are many counts of this clonotype. V is TRBV11-2 and J is TRBJ1-1; D uncertain. The CDR3 runs to 15 residues. Germline V gene lookup returns CDR1 SGHAT and CDR2 FQNNGV. Trimming cost V 2 bases and J 1 base, with 11 bases left between them. Here the CDR3 DNA reads TGTGCCAGCAGCTTATATGGGCGGCCGAACACTGAAGCTTTCTTT. It encodes CASSLYGRPNTEAFF. Full variable domain (rest looked up from reference TRBV11-2 and TRBJ1-1): EAGVAQSPRYKIIEKRQSVAFWCNPISGHATLYWYQQILGQGPKLLIQFQNNGVVDDSQLPKDRFSAERLKGVDSTLKIQPAKLEDSAVYLCASSLYGRPNTEAFFGQGTRLTVV.

This clonotype was detected ten times or more. The rearrangement uses TRBV7-9 and TRBJ2-1; 10 nucleotides agree with TRBD2. CDR1 and CDR2 from the germline V gene are SEHNR and FQNEAQ (reference sequence). V lost 6 bases to trimming and J lost 7 bases; unmatched junction nucleotides: 12. The CDR3 has 16 residues. This CDR3 reads CASSFTPPAGGNEQFF. The CDR3 nucleotides read TGTGCCAGCAGTTTTACTCCCCCAGCGGGAGGGAATGAGCAGTTCTTC.

This clonotype was observed a single time. This sequence joins TRBV7-8 and TRBJ1-3; D may be TRBD1 (5 bases). CDR3 length equals 16 residues. Trimming removed 5 bases at V and 2 bases at J, with 16 bases between. Germline lookup yields CDR1 SGHVS and CDR2 FQNEAQ. Written as DNA, the CDR3 is TGTGCCAGCAGCCTCCTAGGGGTGGCACCTGGAAACACCATATATTTT. Its translation: CASSLLGVAPGNTIYF.